This TCR beta chain is from a study of blood T cells in healthy people across ages. PCR was performed a second time for about 6 to 11 cycles using a sample-barcoded 5' primer and a J-beta primer mix. Per-sample output comprised a minimum of 2.5 million paired-end reads containing CDR3. In TCRdb, the 5' RACE reads were re-called with MiXCR into one record per CDR3 protein. Of some 1.6 million distinct CDR3 sequences listed, 30% to 40% are singletons. This CDR3 is built from 15 residues. V lost 0 bases and J 1 base, leaving 8 bases between the germline ends. Germline CDR1 is MNHNS and CDR2 is SASEGT. It was around 9 milliliters of peripheral blood that were drawn from each donor.

The sequence came from a woman aged 25 to 45 in good health. The gene calls are TRBV6-1 and TRBJ2-3; D remains ambiguous. The source material was blood. In DNA form, the CDR3 reads TGTGCCAGCAGTGAAGCGCTTCAAGGCACAGATACGCAGTATTTT. Translation: CASSEALQGTDTQYF.